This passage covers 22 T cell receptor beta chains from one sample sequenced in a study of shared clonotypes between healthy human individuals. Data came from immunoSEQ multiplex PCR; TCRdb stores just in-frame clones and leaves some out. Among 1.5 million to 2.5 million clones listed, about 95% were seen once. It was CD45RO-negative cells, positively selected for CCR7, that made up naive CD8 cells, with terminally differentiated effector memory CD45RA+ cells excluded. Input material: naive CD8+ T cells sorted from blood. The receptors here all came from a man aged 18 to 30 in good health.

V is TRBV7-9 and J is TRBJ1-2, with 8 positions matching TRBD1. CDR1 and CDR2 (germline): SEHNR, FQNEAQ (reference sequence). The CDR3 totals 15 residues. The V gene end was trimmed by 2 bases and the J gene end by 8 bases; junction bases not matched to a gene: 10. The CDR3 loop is CASSLRALRGQGYTF. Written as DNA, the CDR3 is TGTGCCAGCAGCTTAAGGGCGCTCAGGGGGCAAGGCTACACCTTC.

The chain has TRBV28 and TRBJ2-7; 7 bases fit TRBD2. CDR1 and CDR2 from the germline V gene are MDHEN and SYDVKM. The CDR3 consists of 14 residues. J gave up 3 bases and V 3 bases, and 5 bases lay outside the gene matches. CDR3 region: CASSLEGGIYEQYF. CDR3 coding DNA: TGTGCCAGCAGTTTGGAGGGAGGGATCTACGAGCAGTACTTC. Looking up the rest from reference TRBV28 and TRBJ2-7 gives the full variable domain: DVKVTQSSRYLVKRTGEKVFLECVQDMDHENMFWYRQDPGLGLRLIYFSYDVKMKEKGDIPEGYSVSREKKERFSLILESASTNQTSMYLCASSLEGGIYEQYFGPGTRLTVT.

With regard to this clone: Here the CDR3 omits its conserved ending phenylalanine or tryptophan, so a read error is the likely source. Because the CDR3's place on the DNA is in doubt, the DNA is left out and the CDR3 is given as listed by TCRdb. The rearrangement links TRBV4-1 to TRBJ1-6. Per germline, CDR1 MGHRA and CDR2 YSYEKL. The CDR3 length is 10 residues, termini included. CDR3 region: CASSQGGKFL.

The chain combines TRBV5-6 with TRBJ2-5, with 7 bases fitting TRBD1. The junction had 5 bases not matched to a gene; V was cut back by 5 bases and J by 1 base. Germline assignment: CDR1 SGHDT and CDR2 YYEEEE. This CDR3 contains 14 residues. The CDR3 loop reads CASSSGTVQETQYF. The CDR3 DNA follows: TGTGCCAGCAGTTCCGGGACAGTCCAAGAGACCCAGTACTTC.

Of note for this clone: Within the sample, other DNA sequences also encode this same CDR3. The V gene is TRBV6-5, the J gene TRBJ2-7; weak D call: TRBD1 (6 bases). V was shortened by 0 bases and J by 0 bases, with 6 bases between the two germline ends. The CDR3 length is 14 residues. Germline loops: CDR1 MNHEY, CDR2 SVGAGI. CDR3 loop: CASSYSRGSYEQYF. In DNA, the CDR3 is TGTGCCAGCAGTTACTCCAGGGGCTCCTACGAGCAGTACTTC.

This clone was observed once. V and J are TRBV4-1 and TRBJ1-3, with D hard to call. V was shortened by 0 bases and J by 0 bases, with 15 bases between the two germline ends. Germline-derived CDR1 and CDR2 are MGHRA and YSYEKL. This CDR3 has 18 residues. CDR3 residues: CASSQDEVGGRSGNTIYF. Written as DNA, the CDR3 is TGCGCCAGCAGCCAAGATGAGGTGGGAGGTCGCTCTGGAAACACCATATATTTT.

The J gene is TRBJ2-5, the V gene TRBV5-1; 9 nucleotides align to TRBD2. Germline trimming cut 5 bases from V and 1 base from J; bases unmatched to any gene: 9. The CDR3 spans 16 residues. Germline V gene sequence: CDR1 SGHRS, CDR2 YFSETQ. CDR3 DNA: TGCGCCAGCAGTCTGTTGGCTAGCGGGACCCAAGAGACCCAGTACTTC. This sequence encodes CASSLLASGTQETQYF.

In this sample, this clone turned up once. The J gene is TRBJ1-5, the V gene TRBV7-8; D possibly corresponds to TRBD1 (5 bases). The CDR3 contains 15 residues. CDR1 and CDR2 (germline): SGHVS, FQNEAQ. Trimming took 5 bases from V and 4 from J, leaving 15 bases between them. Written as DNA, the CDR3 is TGTGCCAGCAGCCCGGGGACCGGAGCAAATCAGCCCCAGCATTTT. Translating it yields CASSPGTGANQPQHF. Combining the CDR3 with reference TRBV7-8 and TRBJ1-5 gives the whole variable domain GAGVSQSPRYKVAKRGQDVALRCDPISGHVSLFWYQQALGQGPEFLTYFQNEAQLDKSGLPSDRFFAERPEGSVSTLKIQRTQQEDSAVYLCASSPGTGANQPQHFGDGTRLSIL.

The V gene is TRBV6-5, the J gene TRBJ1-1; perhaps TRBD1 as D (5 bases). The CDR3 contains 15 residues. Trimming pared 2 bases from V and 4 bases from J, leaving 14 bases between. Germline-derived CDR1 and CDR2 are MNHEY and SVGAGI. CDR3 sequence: CASSYGVSGFTEAFF. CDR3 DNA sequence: TGTGCCAGCAGTTACGGGGTTTCAGGGTTCACTGAAGCTTTCTTT.

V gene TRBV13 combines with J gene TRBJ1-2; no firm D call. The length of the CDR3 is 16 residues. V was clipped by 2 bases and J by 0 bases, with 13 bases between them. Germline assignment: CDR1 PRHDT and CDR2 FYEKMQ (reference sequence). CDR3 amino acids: CASSLSAALANYGYTF. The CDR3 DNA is TGTGCCAGCAGCTTATCGGCAGCGTTAGCTAACTATGGCTACACCTTC.

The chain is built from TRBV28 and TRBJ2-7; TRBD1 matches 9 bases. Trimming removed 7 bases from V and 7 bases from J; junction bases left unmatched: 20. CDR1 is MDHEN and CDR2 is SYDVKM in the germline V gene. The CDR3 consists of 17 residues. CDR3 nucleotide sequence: TGTGCCAGCAACCTTTTGGGGGGACAGGGTTTTAGAGGGGAGCAGTACTTC. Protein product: CASNLLGGQGFRGEQYF.

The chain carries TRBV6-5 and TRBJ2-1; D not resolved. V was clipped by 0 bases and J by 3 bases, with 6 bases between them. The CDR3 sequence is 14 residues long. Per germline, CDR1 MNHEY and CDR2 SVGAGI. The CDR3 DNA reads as TGTGCCAGCAGTTACTCGCAGGACTACAATGAGCAGTTCTTC. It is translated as CASSYSQDYNEQFF.

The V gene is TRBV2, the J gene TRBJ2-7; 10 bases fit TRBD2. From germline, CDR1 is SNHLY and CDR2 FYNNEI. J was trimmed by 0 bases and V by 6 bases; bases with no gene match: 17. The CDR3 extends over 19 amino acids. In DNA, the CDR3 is TGTGCCAGCAGGGGGGCTTCTAGCGGGAGACCCCGGAGCTCCTACGAGCAGTACTTC. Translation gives CASRGASSGRPRSSYEQYF.

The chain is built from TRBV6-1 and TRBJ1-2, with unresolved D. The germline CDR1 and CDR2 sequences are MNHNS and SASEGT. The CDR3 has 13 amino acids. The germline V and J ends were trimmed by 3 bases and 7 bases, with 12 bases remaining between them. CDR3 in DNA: TGTGCCAGCAGTGACTTCGAGGGCGTTGGCTACACCTTC. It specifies CASSDFEGVGYTF.

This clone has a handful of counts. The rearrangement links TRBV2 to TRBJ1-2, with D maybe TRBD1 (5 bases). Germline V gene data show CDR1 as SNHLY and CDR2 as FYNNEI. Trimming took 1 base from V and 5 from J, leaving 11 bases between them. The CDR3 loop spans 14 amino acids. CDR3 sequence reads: CASSEETALYGYTF. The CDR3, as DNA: TGTGCCAGCAGTGAAGAGACAGCACTGTATGGCTACACCTTC. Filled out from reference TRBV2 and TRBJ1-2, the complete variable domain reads EPEVTQTPSHQVTQMGQEVILRCVPISNHLYFYWYRQILGQKVEFLVSFYNNEISEKSEIFDDQFSVERPDGSNFTLKIRSTKLEDSAMYFCASSEETALYGYTFGSGTRLTVV.

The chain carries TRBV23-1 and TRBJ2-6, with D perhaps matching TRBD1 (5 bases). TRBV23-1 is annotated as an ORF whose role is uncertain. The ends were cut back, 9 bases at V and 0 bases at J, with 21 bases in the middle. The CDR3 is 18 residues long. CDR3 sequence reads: CARPTPRQLPSGANVLTF. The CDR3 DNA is TGCGCCAGGCCGACACCTCGACAGTTACCCTCTGGGGCCAACGTCCTGACTTTC.

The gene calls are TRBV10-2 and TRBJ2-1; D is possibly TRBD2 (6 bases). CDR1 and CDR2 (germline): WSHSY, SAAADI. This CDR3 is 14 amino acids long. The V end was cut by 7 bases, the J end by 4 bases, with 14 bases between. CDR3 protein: CASIEDGGYNEQFF. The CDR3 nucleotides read TGCGCCAGCATCGAGGATGGGGGGTACAATGAGCAGTTCTTC.

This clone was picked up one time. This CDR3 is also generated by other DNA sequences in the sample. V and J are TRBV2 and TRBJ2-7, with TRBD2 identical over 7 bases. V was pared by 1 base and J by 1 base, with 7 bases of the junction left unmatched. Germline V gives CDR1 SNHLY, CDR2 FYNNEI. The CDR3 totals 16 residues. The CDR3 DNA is TGTGCCAGCAGTGAAGTCGGAACGGGGGGATCCTACGAGCAGTACTTC. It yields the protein CASSEVGTGGSYEQYF.

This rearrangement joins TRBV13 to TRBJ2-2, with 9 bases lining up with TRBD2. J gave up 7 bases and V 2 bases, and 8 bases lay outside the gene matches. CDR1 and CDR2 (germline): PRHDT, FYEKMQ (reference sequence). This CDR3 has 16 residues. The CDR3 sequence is CASSLSLAGNHGELFF. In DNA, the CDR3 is TGTGCCAGCAGCTTAAGCCTAGCGGGAAATCACGGGGAGCTGTTTTTT.

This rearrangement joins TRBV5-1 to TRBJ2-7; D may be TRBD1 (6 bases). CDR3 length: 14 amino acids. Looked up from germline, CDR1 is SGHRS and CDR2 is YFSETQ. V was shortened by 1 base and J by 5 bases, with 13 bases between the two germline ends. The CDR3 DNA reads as TGCGCCAGCAGCTTGAGGGACACCCAGCACGAGCAGTACTTC. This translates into CASSLRDTQHEQYF.

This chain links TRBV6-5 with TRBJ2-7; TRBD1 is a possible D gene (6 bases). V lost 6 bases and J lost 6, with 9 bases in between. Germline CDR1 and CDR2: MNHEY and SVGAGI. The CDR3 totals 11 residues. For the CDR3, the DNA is TGTGCCAGCAGCTCAGGGGCCGAGCAGTACTTC. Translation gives CASSSGAEQYF.

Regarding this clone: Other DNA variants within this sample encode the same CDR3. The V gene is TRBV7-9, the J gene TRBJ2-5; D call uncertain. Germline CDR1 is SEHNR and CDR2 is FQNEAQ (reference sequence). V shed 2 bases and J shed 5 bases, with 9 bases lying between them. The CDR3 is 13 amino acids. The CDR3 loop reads CASSLKGRETQYF. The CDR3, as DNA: TGTGCCAGCAGCTTAAAGGGAAGGGAGACCCAGTACTTC.